A selection of T cell receptor beta chains follows, all from one sample in a study of early stage breast cancer tumors. The data were produced by immunoSEQ multiplex PCR, yet TCRdb's version contains in-frame clones alone and is incomplete. The profile shows some 75,000 clones, more than 65% of them singletons. Sequencing was done on a sample of blood. The receptors stem from a person between 60 and 69 years old with breast cancer. The CDR3 runs from the conserved cysteine through the conserved F or W. D genes are given only for firm matches. Expanded clones are given a class, and other clones once, few, many or no size at all.

j_call d_call clone_size v_call cdr3_aa cdr3_nt
TRBJ2-1 - - TRBV7-9 CASSLDGLSEQFF TGTGCCAGCAGCTTAGACGGGTTGAGTGAGCAGTTCTTC
TRBJ2-1 TRBD1 - TRBV19 CASSAPGQAYNEQFF TGTGCCAGTAGTGCCCCGGGACAGGCTTACAATGAGCAGTTCTTC
TRBJ2-1 TRBD2 - TRBV30 CAYKVGRDSEQFF TGTGCCTACAAGGTCGGGAGGGATTCTGAGCAGTTCTTC
TRBJ1-3 TRBD1 - TRBV7-9 CASSSPGGAQGARNTIYF TGTGCCAGCAGCTCACCTGGAGGGGCACAGGGGGCCAGAAACACCATATATTTT
TRBJ2-7 - - TRBV7-9 CASSFGPGFSYEQYF TGTGCCAGCAGCTTTGGGCCAGGGTTCTCCTACGAGCAGTACTTC
TRBJ2-7 TRBD2 few TRBV28 CASNPGGMGKEQYF TGTGCCAGCAACCCGGGAGGAATGGGGAAGGAGCAGTACTTC
TRBJ2-3 - - TRBV19 CASSTRLGRGPPDTQYF TGTGCCAGTAGTACCCGGCTGGGGCGGGGGCCCCCGGATACGCAGTATTTT
TRBJ1-5 - - TRBV28 CASTPDGQPQHF TGTGCCAGCACCCCAGATGGTCAGCCCCAGCATTTT
TRBJ2-1 - - TRBV10-3 CAISESSSPTYNEQFF TGTGCCATCAGTGAGTCGAGCTCGCCCACCTACAATGAGCAGTTCTTC
TRBJ2-1 - - TRBV5-1 CASSSSGTEYNEQFF TGCGCCAGCAGCTCCTCCGGGACGGAGTACAATGAGCAGTTCTTC
TRBJ1-1 - - TRBV9 CASSVAWDTEAFF TGTGCCAGCAGCGTAGCTTGGGACACTGAAGCTTTCTTT
TRBJ1-2 TRBD1 - TRBV23-1 CASSRNAGTEIRIYGYTF TGCGCCAGCAGTCGAAACGCCGGGACAGAAATTCGTATCTATGGCTACACCTTC
TRBJ2-7 - - TRBV5-1 CASPFGQRPWEQYF TGCGCCAGCCCCTTTGGACAGCGCCCTTGGGAGCAGTACTTC
TRBJ1-2 - - TRBV6-1 CAATRDANGYTF TGTGCCGCAACTCGGGACGCTAATGGCTACACCTTC
TRBJ1-1 TRBD1 - TRBV2 CASSEQETGYTEAFF TGTGCCAGCAGTGAACAAGAGACAGGGTACACTGAAGCTTTCTTT
TRBJ2-7 - - TRBV6-6 CASSPTSSGTEQYF TGTGCCAGCAGCCCTACTAGTTCGGGTACCGAGCAGTACTTC
TRBJ1-2 TRBD1 - TRBV5-6 CASTDRGNYGYTF TGTGCCAGCACGGACAGGGGTAACTATGGCTACACCTTC
TRBJ2-7 - - TRBV7-9 CASSPSQGRHEQYF TGTGCCAGCAGCCCCTCTCAGGGGAGGCACGAGCAGTACTTC
TRBJ2-2 - - TRBV29-1 CSVARSNTGELFF TGCAGCGTTGCCAGGTCGAACACCGGGGAGCTGTTTTTT
TRBJ1-5 - - TRBV19 CASSRGSNQPQHF TGTGCCAGTAGTAGAGGTAGCAATCAGCCCCAGCATTTT
TRBJ2-2 - once TRBV2 CASSTQATVNTGELFF TGTGCCAGCAGCACGCAGGCGACAGTAAACACCGGGGAGCTGTTTTTT
TRBJ2-7 - - TRBV28 CASSGGGGAYEQYF TGTGCCAGCAGCGGGGGCGGAGGGGCCTACGAGCAGTACTTC
TRBJ2-1 - - TRBV5-6 CASSLALGGEQFF TGTGCCAGCAGCTTGGCACTTGGTGGTGAGCAGTTCTTC
TRBJ2-7 - - TRBV6-1 CASTGWGASYEQYF TGTGCCAGCACCGGATGGGGGGCGAGCTACGAGCAGTACTTC
TRBJ1-1 TRBD1 - TRBV4-1 CASSPRPGTGGNTEAFF TGCGCCAGCAGCCCCCGTCCCGGGACAGGGGGGAACACTGAAGCTTTCTTT